The entry that follows covers one T cell receptor beta chain sequence. Its specificity is unknown. Unique molecular identifiers were incorporated into the prepared TCRbeta library. TCRdb re-derived calls from the PCR reads in MiXCR, one entry per CDR3 protein. The table records just under 350,000 distinct CDR3 sequences, around 16% of them present only once. The sample belongs to a study of T-cell reconstitution after alpha-beta-depleted transplantation in children. General observations from the study: Hyperexpanded clones declined; after one year, newly produced T cells mostly supplied diversity. Some patients showed high day-60 TCRbeta diversity, which derived from surviving recipient T cells and thymic progenitors. By about two months after transplant, alpha-beta T cells reportedly arose from several hundred graft clones that had expanded.

The source was PBMCs, mostly from graft donor cells, collected 360 days after TCRalphabeta/CD19-depleted stem cell transplant. The TCR was taken from a male patient aged 2-9 years who had a stem cell transplant for acute lymphoblastic leukemia, so the T cells may come from the graft donor.

CDR3: CASPIGGNQPQHF. CDR3 nucleotide sequence: TGTGCCAGCCCTATCGGAGGCAATCAGCCCCAGCATTTT. V is TRBV25-1 and J is TRBJ1-5; no reliable D call. CDR1 is MGHDK, CDR2 SYGVNS, per germline. Trimming stripped 8 bases from V and 2 bases from J, with 10 bases between. This CDR3 comprises 13 residues. Combining the CDR3 with reference TRBV25-1 and TRBJ1-5 gives the whole variable domain EADIYQTPRYLVIGTGKKITLECSQTMGHDKMYWYQQDPGMELHLIHYSYGVNSTEKGDLSSESTVSRIRTEHFPLTLESARPSHTSQYLCASPIGGNQPQHFGDGTRLSIL.